Given below is one T cell receptor (beta chain) in context. Its antigen is undetermined. This sample was taken from a study of metastatic and nonmetastatic thyroid tumors. Study details: Repertoires were compared across blood and tumor or nodule tissue from malignant and benign thyroid patients.

Study outcomes and limitations: The reported finding was significantly higher TCR beta diversity in malignant thyroid tumors relative to benign nodules, in blood and tumor.

Each patient came to thyroid surgery without any prior treatment (of any kind). Original data processing: A classifier for distant metastasis in papillary thyroid cancer was constructed using CDR3 differences observed across clinicopathological groups. TCRdb ran MiXCR on the PCR reads. TCRdb's processing, not the authors', yielded these V and J calls. The sample lists some 8,800 clones; about 40% were seen once. The CDR3 length is 15 residues. After removal of 0 bases from V and 5 bases from J, the junction contained 8 bases not matched to a gene. CDR1 and CDR2 (germline): SGHRS, YFSETQ. Sequencing was done on a sample of tumor tissue. The rearrangement uses TRBV5-1 and TRBJ2-7; 7 bases map to TRBD2. This receptor was obtained from a male donor with papillary thyroid cancer or a benign thyroid nodule (not recorded which). Some clones in this sample may be carry-over from other donors' samples. As DNA, the CDR3 is TGCGCCAGCAGCTTGGGTGCTAGCGGTATGGACGAGCAGTACTTC. Translating it yields CASSLGASGMDEQYF.